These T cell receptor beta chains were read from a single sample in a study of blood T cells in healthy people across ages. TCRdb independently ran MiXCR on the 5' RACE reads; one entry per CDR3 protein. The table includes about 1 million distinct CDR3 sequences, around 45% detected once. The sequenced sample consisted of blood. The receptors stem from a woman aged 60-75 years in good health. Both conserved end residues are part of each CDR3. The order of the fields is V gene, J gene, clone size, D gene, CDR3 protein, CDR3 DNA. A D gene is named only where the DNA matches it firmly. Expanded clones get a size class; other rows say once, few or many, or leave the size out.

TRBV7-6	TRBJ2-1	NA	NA	CASSSPGSITRNEQFF	TGTGCCAGCAGCTCACCGGGGTCGATAACCCGCAATGAGCAGTTCTTC
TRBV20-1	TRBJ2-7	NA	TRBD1	CSALGQGGFHEQYF	TGCAGTGCTCTGGGACAGGGAGGGTTCCACGAGCAGTACTTC
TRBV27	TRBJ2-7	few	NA	CAISLRQQYEQYF	TGTGCCATCAGTTTAAGACAGCAATACGAGCAGTACTTC
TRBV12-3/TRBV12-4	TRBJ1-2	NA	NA	CASTPTESNYGYTF	TGTGCCAGCACCCCGACAGAGTCTAACTATGGCTACACCTTC
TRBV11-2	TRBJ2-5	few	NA	CASSLNRVETQYF	TGTGCCAGCAGCCTAAACAGGGTAGAGACCCAGTACTTC
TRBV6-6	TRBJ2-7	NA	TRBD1	CASSRRTGQFEYEQYF	TGTGCCAGCAGTCGGAGAACGGGACAGTTTGAGTACGAGCAGTACTTC
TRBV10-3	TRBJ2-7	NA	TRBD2	CAIRGPGGYEQYF	TGTGCCATCAGGGGGCCGGGGGGTTACGAGCAGTACTTC
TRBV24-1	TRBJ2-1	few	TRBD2	CATSDTIAGSSYNEQFF	TGTGCCACCAGTGATACCATAGCGGGAAGCTCCTACAATGAGCAGTTCTTC
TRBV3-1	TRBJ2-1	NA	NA	CASSSHPHMGEQFF	TGTGCCAGCAGCTCCCACCCCCATATGGGTGAGCAGTTCTTC
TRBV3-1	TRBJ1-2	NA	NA	CASSQDPTAFGYTF	TGTGCCAGCAGCCAAGACCCGACAGCCTTTGGCTACACCTTC
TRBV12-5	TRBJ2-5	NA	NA	CASGLGGEETQYF	TGTGCTAGTGGGCTCGGAGGGGAAGAGACCCAGTACTTC
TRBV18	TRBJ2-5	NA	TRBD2	CASSPIPSGGQETQYF	TGTGCCAGCTCACCGATCCCCTCGGGGGGTCAAGAGACCCAGTACTTC
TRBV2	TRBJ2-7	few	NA	CASTRQGGYEQYF	TGTGCCAGCACCCGACAGGGAGGCTACGAGCAGTACTTC
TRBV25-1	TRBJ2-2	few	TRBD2	CASSELAGRDPGELFF	TGTGCCAGCAGTGAACTCGCAGGGAGGGACCCCGGGGAGCTGTTTTTT
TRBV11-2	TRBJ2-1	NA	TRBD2	CASSLRTSGEGNEQFF	TGTGCCAGCAGCTTAAGGACTAGCGGAGAGGGGAATGAGCAGTTCTTC
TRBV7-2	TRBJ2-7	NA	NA	CAGSWDTISYEQYF	TGTGCCGGCAGCTGGGACACGATTTCCTACGAGCAGTACTTC
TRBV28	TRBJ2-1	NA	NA	CASSISGAYNEQFF	TGTGCCAGCAGTATTAGCGGTGCGTACAATGAGCAGTTCTTC
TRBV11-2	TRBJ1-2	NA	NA	CASSLTQGSYGYTF	TGTGCCAGCAGCTTAACTCAGGGCAGCTACGGCTACACCTTC
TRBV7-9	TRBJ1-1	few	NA	CASSLVGETEAFF	TGTGCCAGCAGCTTAGTTGGGGAGACTGAAGCTTTCTTT
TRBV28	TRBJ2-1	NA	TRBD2	CASSLSTSGSSYNEQFF	TGTGCCAGCAGTTTATCGACTAGCGGGAGCTCCTACAATGAGCAGTTCTTC
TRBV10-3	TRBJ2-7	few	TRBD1	CAINPQGPVSYEQYF	TGTGCCATCAACCCACAGGGGCCTGTCTCCTACGAGCAGTACTTC
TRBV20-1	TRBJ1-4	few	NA	CSARGLDATNEKLFF	TGCAGTGCTAGGGGGTTAGATGCAACTAATGAAAAACTGTTTTTT
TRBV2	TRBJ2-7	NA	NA	CASSRRQSYAYEQYF	TGTGCCAGCAGCCGCCGACAGAGTTATGCCTACGAGCAGTACTTC
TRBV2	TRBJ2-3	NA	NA	CASSEALWRKIDTQYF	TGTGCCAGCAGTGAAGCGCTCTGGCGGAAGATAGATACGCAGTATTTT
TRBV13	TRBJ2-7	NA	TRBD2	CASSWGTKAYEQYF	TGTGCCAGCAGCTGGGGGACTAAAGCCTACGAGCAGTACTTC
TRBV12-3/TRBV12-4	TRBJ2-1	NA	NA	CASSPPGGGQFF	TGTGCCAGCAGTCCCCCCGGCGGAGGGCAGTTCTTC
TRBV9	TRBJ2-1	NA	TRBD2	CASSVRTSGNEQFF	TGTGCCAGCAGCGTACGGACTAGCGGTAATGAGCAGTTCTTC
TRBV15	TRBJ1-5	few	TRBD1	CATSSDRDRQHF	TGTGCCACCAGTTCCGACAGGGACCGCCAGCATTTT